The 4 T cell receptor beta chains given below trace back to one sample, sequenced in a study of T cells in Graves' hyperthyroidism and ophthalmopathy. Using RNA transcripts as the source, TCR beta CDR3 regions were amplified. TCR CDR3 underwent first-round RT-PCR with the HTBI primer set. Using its own MiXCR run on the multiplex PCR reads, TCRdb lists one record per CDR3 protein. The sample has hundreds of thousands of distinct CDR3 sequences; nearly 20% are singletons. Source material: blood. The receptors here all came from a middle-aged man with Graves' ophthalmopathy.

This clonotype showed up many times. The chain carries TRBV20-1 and TRBJ2-2, with TRBD2 identical over 7 bases. V was pared by 1 base and J by 5 bases, with 4 bases of the junction left unmatched. This CDR3 region has 14 residues. CDR1 is DFQATT, CDR2 SNEGSKA, per germline (reference sequence). This chain's CDR3 is CSARGGGKTGELFF. CDR3 DNA sequence: TGCAGTGCTAGAGGGGGAGGGAAAACCGGGGAGCTGTTTTTT.

The chain has TRBV7-3 and TRBJ1-1; D may be TRBD1 (6 bases). There are 15 residues in the CDR3. Germline CDR1 and CDR2: SGHTA and FQGTGA. Trimming cost V 5 bases and J 2 bases, with 15 bases left between them. The CDR3 here is CASSGIGGPNTEAFF. The CDR3 bases are TGTGCCAGCAGCGGTATCGGGGGCCCTAACACTGAAGCTTTCTTT.

The chain joins TRBV7-8 to TRBJ2-7; 8 bases match TRBD1. CDR1 SGHVS and CDR2 FQNEAQ come from the germline V gene. V dropped 7 bases and J dropped 5; count of bases not matched to a gene: 10. The CDR3 runs to 14 residues. The CDR3 nucleotides read TGTGCCAGCACCCCGACAGGGGTCGTCAACGAGCAGTACTTC. It is translated as CASTPTGVVNEQYF.

The chain recombines TRBV7-2 with TRBJ2-7; 7 bases agree with TRBD1. The CDR3 is 14 residues long. Trimming took 3 bases from V and 7 from J; bases not matched to a gene: 9. CDR1 is SGHTA and CDR2 is FQGNSA in the germline V gene. In DNA, the CDR3 is TGTGCCAGCAGCTTGCGAGACAGGGCTGGTGAGCAGTACTTC. Translating it yields CASSLRDRAGEQYF.